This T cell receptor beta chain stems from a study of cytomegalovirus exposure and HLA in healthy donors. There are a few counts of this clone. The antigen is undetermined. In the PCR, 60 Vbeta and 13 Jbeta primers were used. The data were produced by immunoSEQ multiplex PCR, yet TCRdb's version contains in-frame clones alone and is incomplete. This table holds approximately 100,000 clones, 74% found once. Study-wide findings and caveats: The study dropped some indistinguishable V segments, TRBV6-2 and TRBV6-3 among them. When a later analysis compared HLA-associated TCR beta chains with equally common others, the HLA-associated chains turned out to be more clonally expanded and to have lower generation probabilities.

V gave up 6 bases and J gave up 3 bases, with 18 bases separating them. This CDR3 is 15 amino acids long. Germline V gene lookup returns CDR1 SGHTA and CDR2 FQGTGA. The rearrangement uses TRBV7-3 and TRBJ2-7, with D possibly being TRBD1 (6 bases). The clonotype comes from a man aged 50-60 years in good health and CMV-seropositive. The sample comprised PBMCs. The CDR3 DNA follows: TGTGCCAGCAGTATTGGGACATTCCTGATCTACGAGCAGTACTTC. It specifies CASSIGTFLIYEQYF. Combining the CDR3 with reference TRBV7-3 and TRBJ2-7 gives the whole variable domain GAGVSQTPSNKVTEKGKYVELRCDPISGHTALYWYRQSLGQGPEFLIYFQGTGAADDSGLPNDRFFAVRPEGSVSTLKIQRTERGDSAVYLCASSIGTFLIYEQYFGPGTRLTVT.